The 23 T cell receptor beta chains reported below all come from one sample, sequenced in a study of blood T cells in healthy people across ages (dated by TCRdb to between 2014 and 2016). Receptor amplification or capture employed 5' RACE. Sequencing was carried out with an Illumina HiSeq 2500. A second about 7 to 12 cycle PCR used a sample-barcoded 5' primer and a J-beta primer mix. The public reads were reanalyzed by TCRdb: fastp trimming at Q25, MiXCR alignment, in-frame beta chains only. Rows are unified per CDR3 protein, each entry keeping the most common DNA and genes. In this sample the table shows about 1.1 million distinct CDR3 sequences, under 40% of which occur a single time. Together, the top ten hold 13% of the sample. Sequenced input: blood. The source is a man younger than 35 in good health.

This clonotype was observed a handful of times. The chain recombines TRBV7-2 with TRBJ1-2; TRBD1 matches 9 bases. V was clipped by 5 bases and J by 3 bases; unmatched bases: 7. CDR1 and CDR2 (germline): SGHTA, FQGNSA. The CDR3 is 15 residues long. The CDR3 region is CASSPRQGDDYGYTF. CDR3 sequence (DNA): TGTGCCAGCAGCCCCCGACAGGGGGACGACTATGGCTACACCTTC.

This chain joins TRBV29-1 and TRBJ2-7; 10 bases are a match to TRBD1. The V and J ends lost 3 bases and 2 bases, in that order; junction bases with no gene match: 7. Germline CDR1 and CDR2: SQVTM and ANQGSEA. The CDR3 loop spans 15 amino acids. The CDR3 sequence: CSVEGPGQGPYEQYF. The DNA for the CDR3 is TGCAGCGTTGAGGGTCCGGGACAGGGGCCCTACGAGCAGTACTTC.

A few counts support this clonotype. The CDR3 region has the DNA TGCGCCAGCAGCTTGCAGGCGGGACAGGACACCTACAATGAGCAGTTCTTC. This translates into CASSLQAGQDTYNEQFF. The chain has TRBV5-1 and TRBJ2-1; 8 nucleotides align to TRBD1. Germline CDR1 SGHRS, CDR2 YFSETQ. The CDR3 sequence is 17 residues long. V was clipped by 1 base and J by 2 bases; unmatched bases: 8.

The rearrangement uses TRBV27 and TRBJ2-6; D may correspond to TRBD1 or TRBD2 (5 bases each). Trimming left V 2 bases short and J 3 bases short, with 11 bases between. The germline V gene has CDR1 MNHEY and CDR2 SMNVEV (reference sequence). This CDR3 contains 16 residues. The CDR3: CASSLLWGSGANVLTF. CDR3 DNA sequence: TGTGCCAGCAGTTTACTGTGGGGGAGTGGGGCCAACGTCCTGACTTTC.

The rearrangement joins TRBV10-3 to TRBJ2-1; 8 positions match TRBD1. The J call may be faulty, since TRBJ2-7 better matches the DNA end. CDR3 length: 16 residues. Per the germline V gene, CDR1 is ENHRY and CDR2 is SYGVKD. The CDR3 region is CAISDLRQGSYNEQYF. The CDR3 coding sequence is TGTGCCATCAGTGACCTACGACAGGGGTCCTACAATGAGCAGTACTTC.

Here the CDR3 DNA reads TGTGCCACCAGCAGGACTACGAGGGAAAGCTTCTCCTACAATGAGCAGTTCTTC. It encodes CATSRTTRESFSYNEQFF. This sequence joins TRBV15 and TRBJ2-1, with D tentatively TRBD2 (5 bases). Between the trimmed V and J ends, which lost 3 bases and 0 bases, there was a span of 18 bases. The CDR3 is 18 amino acids. Germline V lookup: CDR1 LNHNV, CDR2 YYDKDF (reference sequence).

The chain carries TRBV10-3 and TRBJ1-1, with D perhaps matching TRBD1 (6 bases). The V and J ends lost 2 bases and 5 bases respectively, with 12 bases between them. This CDR3 has 14 amino acids. Germline lookup yields CDR1 ENHRY and CDR2 SYGVKD. CDR3: CAISEKGRGTEAFF. The CDR3 coding sequence is TGTGCCATCAGTGAGAAAGGCAGGGGAACTGAAGCTTTCTTT.

The V and J genes are TRBV4-3 and TRBJ1-1, with unresolved D. The V gene's germline CDR1 is LGHNA and CDR2 YSLEER. The CDR3 spans 16 residues. Trimming took 1 base from V and 1 from J, leaving 13 bases between them. CDR3: CASSQGEKGWNTEAFF. CDR3 sequence (DNA): TGCGCCAGCAGCCAAGGTGAGAAGGGATGGAACACTGAAGCTTTCTTT.

Ten or more counts support this clonotype. V and J are TRBV27 and TRBJ1-1; unclear D gene. Germline V gene lookup returns CDR1 MNHEY and CDR2 SMNVEV (reference sequence). The CDR3 covers 16 residues. The V end lost 2 bases, the J end lost 6 bases, and 19 bases lay between the germline ends. CDR3 nucleotides: TGTGCCAGCAGTTTAAGCGTTGTAAGGCTACCCCCTGAAGCTTTCTTT. This encodes CASSLSVVRLPPEAFF.

V is TRBV5-1 and J is TRBJ2-5; 8 bases are shared with TRBD1. V was clipped by 0 bases and J by 2 bases; unmatched bases: 3. The germline gives CDR1 SGHRS, CDR2 YFSETQ. This CDR3 is 15 amino acids long. The CDR3 region has the DNA TGCGCCAGCAGCTTGGTAGGGACAGGACAAGAGACCCAGTACTTC. Protein product: CASSLVGTGQETQYF.

This clonotype was picked up a small number of times. The rearrangement uses TRBV2 and TRBJ2-1, with 13 bases identical to TRBD2. The CDR3 is 15 residues long. The ends lost 6 bases at V and 5 bases at J; junction bases unmatched: 4. Looked up from germline, CDR1 is SNHLY and CDR2 is FYNNEI. The CDR3 sequence: CASRETSGGHNEQFF. CDR3 bases: TGTGCCAGCAGGGAGACTAGCGGGGGGCACAATGAGCAGTTCTTC.

CDR3: CASSPRIYSNQPQHF. Here the CDR3 DNA reads TGTGCCAGCAGTCCTAGGATTTATAGCAATCAGCCCCAGCATTTT. V and J are TRBV6-2 or TRBV6-3 and TRBJ1-5; D gene ambiguous. V lost 5 bases to trimming and J lost 0 bases, with 11 bases between them. The CDR3 is made up of 15 amino acids. The germline V gene has CDR1 MNHEY and CDR2 SVGEGT.

The chain links TRBV20-1 to TRBJ2-1; D perhaps matches TRBD1 (6 bases). Germline V gene lookup returns CDR1 DFQATT and CDR2 SNEGSKA (reference sequence). The CDR3 covers 16 residues. Trimming removed 0 bases at V and 6 bases at J, with 18 bases between. The CDR3 DNA sequence: TGCAGTGCTAGAGATGCACCCAGGGGCGCCAGCAATGAGCAGTTCTTC. It specifies CSARDAPRGASNEQFF.

Details on this clonotype: Since no conserved phenylalanine or tryptophan closes the CDR3, a read error is the likely cause. The chain has TRBV7-9 and TRBJ2-7, with 7 bases aligning to TRBD1. The J call may be mistaken, given a closer DNA end match to TRBJ2-5. This CDR3 is 14 amino acids long. Germline V gene lookup returns CDR1 SEHNR and CDR2 FQNEAQ (reference sequence). The CDR3 loop reads CASSVAQQGQTQYI. CDR3 DNA sequence: TGTGCCAGCAGCGTAGCCCAACAGGGGCAGACCCAGTACATC.

This clonotype was observed a handful of times. This rearrangement joins TRBV18 to TRBJ2-1; D could derive from TRBD1 or TRBD2 (5 bases each). With 6 bases removed from V and 6 bases from J, the gap between germline ends came to 30 bases. Germline CDR1 reads KGHSH; CDR2 reads LQKENI. The CDR3 runs 19 residues. CDR3 residues: CASSRLPHWGNSPLNEQFF. The CDR3 nucleotides are TGTGCCAGCTCCCGGCTGCCCCACTGGGGGAATTCCCCCCTCAATGAGCAGTTCTTC. The full variable domain, its missing parts supplied by reference TRBV18 and TRBJ2-1, is NAGVMQNPRHLVRRRGQEARLRCSPMKGHSHVYWYRQLPEEGLKFMVYLQKENIIDESGMPKERFSAEFPKEGPSILRIQQVVRGDSAAYFCASSRLPHWGNSPLNEQFFGPGTRLTVL.

V usage is TRBV21-1 and J usage is TRBJ2-1. TRBV21-1 is an annotated pseudogene. There are 12 residues in the CDR3. The CDR3 nucleotides are TGTGCCAGCAGCAATGGAGATGATGAGCAGTTCTTC. Encoded protein: CASSNGDDEQFF.

With respect to this clonotype: Its ends do not fully match the called genes, so a read error is possible. The chain links TRBV10-3 to TRBJ2-6, with D tentatively TRBD2 (6 bases). The CDR3 extends over 18 amino acids. Germline-derived CDR1 and CDR2 are ENHRY and SYGVKD. CDR3 DNA: TGTGCCATCAGTGCCCTATTCTCGGGGGAGTCTGGGGCCAACGCCCTGACTTTC. Protein: CAISALFSGESGANALTF.

The sample holds a few counts of this clonotype. This chain links TRBV3-1 with TRBJ1-4; D is possibly TRBD1 (5 bases). This CDR3 comprises 14 residues. The V and J ends lost 1 base and 11 bases respectively, with 14 bases between them. CDR1 and CDR2 from the germline V gene are LGHDT and YNNKEL (reference sequence). This chain's CDR3 is CASSQAASGWKLFF. The DNA for the CDR3 is TGTGCCAGCAGCCAAGCCGCGTCAGGGTGGAAACTGTTTTTT.

This clonotype was seen a handful of times. This chain links TRBV10-3 with TRBJ2-1; 8 bases line up with TRBD1. The junction had 12 bases not matched to a gene; V was cut back by 1 base and J by 4 bases. This CDR3 region has 18 residues. From germline, CDR1 is ENHRY and CDR2 SYGVKD. The CDR3 bases are TGTGCCATCAGTGAGTACGCCGGGACAGGTCTAGAATACAATGAGCAGTTCTTC. It translates to CAISEYAGTGLEYNEQFF.

The CDR3 spells CASSLTPPTGYNEQFF. The CDR3 coding sequence is TGCGCCAGCAGCCTCACACCTCCGACGGGCTACAATGAGCAGTTCTTC. V is TRBV4-1 and J is TRBJ2-1; the D is unclear. The germline V and J ends were trimmed by 4 bases and 3 bases, with 16 bases remaining between them. The germline CDR1 and CDR2 sequences are MGHRA and YSYEKL. The length of the CDR3 is 16 residues.

V gene TRBV4-2 combines with J gene TRBJ1-6, with 8 bases fitting TRBD1. Germline trimming cut 4 bases from V and 6 bases from J; bases unmatched to any gene: 5. The CDR3 consists of 15 residues. CDR1 and CDR2 from the germline V gene are LGHNA and YNFKEQ. The CDR3 DNA reads as TGTGCCAGCAGCCCGCTAGACAGGGGTAATTCACCCCTCCACTTT. It encodes CASSPLDRGNSPLHF.

The V call is TRBV6-5, the J call TRBJ2-5; perhaps TRBD1 as D (5 bases). Trimming removed 7 bases from V and 2 bases from J, with 11 bases in between. In germline, CDR1 is MNHEY, CDR2 SVGAGI. This CDR3 has 13 residues. The CDR3 bases are TGTGCCAGCATAGGGGTCAATCAAGAGACCCAGTACTTC. This codes for CASIGVNQETQYF.

As concerns this clonotype: A much larger clone differs from this one at a single base, so this may be a read error. The V gene is TRBV11-1, the J gene TRBJ2-1; no firm D call. The CDR3 has 14 amino acids. Per germline, CDR1 SGHAT and CDR2 FQDESV (reference sequence). V was cut by 5 bases and J by 10 bases, with 18 bases left in between. The CDR3 sequence: CASSLSWIEDEQFF. Here the CDR3 DNA reads TGTGCCAGCAGCCTTTCGTGGATTGAAGACGAGCAGTTCTTC.